This TCR beta chain was identified in a study of blood T cell repertoires in COVID-19. Across the whole study: Italy, Spain and the United States were the sources of the convalescent and acute COVID-19 samples. Sample material is recorded as cDNA or gDNA derived from T cells, B-cell-depleted T cells, or PBMCs.

To note about this clone: The junction and the germline gene differ at one end; a read error may be behind it.

CDR3 size: 15 residues. Germline values: CDR1 SSHAT, CDR2 FNYEAQ (reference sequence). Per the authors' pipeline: How many nucleated cells were present was estimated from reference gene primer amplification. Only in-frame clones appear in the TCRdb table, and some are missing; sequencing was by immunoSEQ multiplex PCR. The DNA was the basis for D and trimming; V, J and clone size are from that table. The sample carries 70,000 to 95,000 clones, approximately 91% recorded once. Enrolled during active infection, Seattle patients were then followed longitudinally. The specimen was peripheral blood. This clonotype originated in a middle-aged man with COVID-19, enrolled during active disease. The rearrangement joins TRBV7-7 to TRBJ2-5; 10 bases are a match to TRBD1. CDR3 coding DNA: TGTGCTAGCAGCCCCAGTTCGGACAGGGGGGGGACCCAGTACTTC. It specifies CASSPSSDRGGTQYF.